A single sample is the source of the 13 T cell receptor beta chains below, sequenced in a study of T cell responses to AZD1222 COVID-19 vaccine. TCRdb's table, derived via immunoSEQ multiplex PCR, lists solely in-frame clones and lacks some. The sample has some 180,000 clones, about 90% seen once. The input for sequencing was peripheral blood, taken 28 days after the second AZD1222 dose. These receptors were obtained from an adult who received the AZD1222 COVID-19 vaccine.

The chain carries TRBV27 and TRBJ2-1, with D perhaps TRBD1 (5 bases). The CDR3 is 17 residues long. V was trimmed by 3 bases and J by 0 bases, leaving 15 bases between them. Germline CDR1 is MNHEY and CDR2 is SMNVEV (reference sequence). DNA for the CDR3: TGTGCCAGCAGTTTTTCAGGGCCCGCACCCTCCTACAATGAGCAGTTCTTC. As protein: CASSFSGPAPSYNEQFF.

This rearrangement joins TRBV12-3 or TRBV12-4 to TRBJ2-1; 10 nucleotides align to TRBD2. The CDR3 extends over 12 amino acids. Trimming took 6 bases from V and 13 from J; bases not matched to a gene: 6. The CDR3 protein is CASSKREGRQFF. CDR3 nucleotides: TGTGCCAGCAGCAAGCGGGAGGGGAGACAGTTCTTC.

The chain recombines TRBV5-4 with TRBJ2-7; 8 nucleotides match TRBD1. Germline CDR1 SGHNT, CDR2 YYREEE (reference sequence). The CDR3 is 14 amino acids. Trimming at V came to 1 base and at J to 5 bases, leaving 5 bases not matched to a gene. CDR3 loop: CASSLKQGGHEQYF. CDR3 DNA: TGTGCCAGCAGCTTGAAACAGGGGGGTCACGAGCAGTACTTC.

This clone was picked up one time. The chain couples TRBV10-3 to TRBJ2-7, with 9 positions matching TRBD1. After removal of 10 bases from V and 2 bases from J, the junction contained 9 bases not matched to a gene. This CDR3 has 14 residues. Germline CDR1 and CDR2: ENHRY and SYGVKD. In DNA, the CDR3 is TGTGCCACCACCGACAGGGGGACGACCTACGAGCAGTACTTC. It is translated as CATTDRGTTYEQYF.

Remarks on this clone: The same CDR3 is also encoded by other DNA sequences in this sample. Here the CDR3 DNA reads TGTGCCAGCAGCGGAGCGGGGGGGCCAGATACGCAGTATTTT. Its protein is CASSGAGGPDTQYF. The chain couples TRBV7-9 to TRBJ2-3, with TRBD2 matching 10 bases. V was pared by 5 bases and J by 4 bases, with 3 bases of the junction left unmatched. Germline-derived CDR1 and CDR2 are SEHNR and FQNEAQ (reference sequence). The CDR3 is made up of 14 amino acids.

The chain uses TRBV5-1 and TRBJ2-7; tentatively, D is TRBD2 (5 bases). From germline, CDR1 is SGHRS and CDR2 YFSETQ. With 2 bases removed from V and 3 bases from J, the gap between germline ends came to 9 bases. CDR3 length: 13 amino acids. CDR3 bases: TGCGCCAGCAGCTTCGGACTCAACTACGAGCAGTACTTC. As protein: CASSFGLNYEQYF.

The chain links TRBV6-5 to TRBJ1-2; 7 nucleotides align to TRBD1. Losses at the gene ends were 0 bases for V and 4 bases for J; bases not matched to a gene: 2. The length of the CDR3 is 14 residues. Germline CDR1 reads MNHEY; CDR2 reads SVGAGI. CDR3 DNA: TGTGCCAGCAGTTACTCGGGACAGTCCTATGGCTACACCTTC. Its protein is CASSYSGQSYGYTF.

As for this clone: Other nucleotide sequences in the sample specify the same CDR3. The J gene is TRBJ1-1, the V gene TRBV3-1 (or the pseudogene TRBV3-2); no reliable D call. Germline V lookup: CDR1 LGHDT, CDR2 YNNKEL (reference sequence). The CDR3 is made up of 12 amino acids. Trimming removed 4 bases at V and 2 bases at J, with 5 bases between. For the CDR3, the DNA is TGTGCCAGCAGCCGTAGAAACACTGAAGCTTTCTTT. It encodes CASSRRNTEAFF.

The chain carries TRBV7-2 and TRBJ1-6, with unresolved D. In germline, CDR1 is SGHTA, CDR2 FQGNSA. This CDR3 spans 15 amino acids. The V end lost 6 bases, the J end lost 3 bases, and 12 bases lay between the germline ends. CDR3 in DNA: TGTGCCAGCAGGATCAACGATCTCTATAATTCACCCCTCCACTTT. This gives the protein CASRINDLYNSPLHF.

The V and J genes are TRBV29-1 and TRBJ1-1; 7 bases fit TRBD1. Germline V gives CDR1 SQVTM, CDR2 ANQGSEA. This CDR3 region has 13 residues. The J segment lost 1 base and the V segment lost 7 bases, leaving 6 bases of the junction unmatched. CDR3 residues: CSGRTGGNTEAFF. DNA of the CDR3: TGCAGCGGAAGGACAGGCGGGAACACTGAAGCTTTCTTT. The full variable domain, its missing parts supplied by reference TRBV29-1 and TRBJ1-1, is SAVISQKPSRDICQRGTSLTIQCQVDSQVTMMFWYRQQPGQSLTLIATANQGSEATYESGFVIDKFPISRPNLTFSTLTVSNMSPEDSSIYLCSGRTGGNTEAFFGQGTRLTVV.

This chain uses TRBV1 with TRBJ2-7; the D call TRBD1 from the table was never checked on the DNA. TRBV1 counts as a pseudogene. This CDR3 contains 16 residues. The CDR3 sequence: CTSSQERVGGAHEQYF. The CDR3 DNA is TGCACCAGCAGCCAAGAGAGAGTAGGGGGAGCCCACGAGCAGTACTTC.

In this sample, this clone turned up once. The chain recombines TRBV19 with TRBJ2-7; 11 positions agree with TRBD1. Looked up from germline, CDR1 is LNHDA and CDR2 is SQIVND (reference sequence). This CDR3 contains 13 residues. The ends lost 5 bases at V and 6 bases at J; junction bases unmatched: 3. The CDR3 sequence is CASSAGQGVEQYF. Written as DNA, the CDR3 is TGTGCCAGTAGTGCGGGACAGGGGGTCGAGCAGTACTTC.

The CDR3 DNA is TGCGCCAGCAGCTGGAGCGGGGCGGGTCTCACAGATACGCAGTATTTT. The encoded protein is CASSWSGAGLTDTQYF. The chain has TRBV5-1 and TRBJ2-3, with 7 bases fitting TRBD2. The V gene's germline CDR1 is SGHRS and CDR2 YFSETQ. The trim removed 3 bases at V and 2 bases at J, leaving 9 bases unmatched. The CDR3 length is 16 residues.